The clone carrying this TCR beta chain was seen repeatedly, ten times or more. Its antigen is not identified. This record comes from a study of early T cells in non-severe SARS-CoV-2 infection. Study summary: Chains were unpaired, as sequencing was done on bulk RNA from unsorted whole blood. General study results and limits: VDJdb matching skewed toward anti-spike CD8 responses, missing private and CD4 specificities.

The CDR3 length is 15 residues. CDR1 and CDR2 from the germline V gene are SGHRS and YFSETQ. V shed 0 bases and J shed 2 bases, with 11 bases lying between them. Unique molecular identifiers were attached to individual cDNA molecules. TCRdb used MiXCR to reprocess the 5' RACE reads, holding one entry per CDR3 protein. Of about 60,000 distinct CDR3 sequences detected, about an eighth appear once; the ten largest clones hold roughly 4.5%. This receptor was obtained from an adult who was a healthcare worker with PCR-confirmed SARS-CoV-2 infection or an uninfected control (not recorded which). Material for sequencing was whole blood. This chain connects TRBV5-1 to TRBJ1-2; D is unclear. This CDR3 is CASSLDSGRNYGYTF. The CDR3 bases are TGCGCCAGCAGCTTGGACTCTGGACGGAACTATGGCTACACCTTC.